Shown below are 25 T cell receptor beta chains from a single sample sequenced in a study of blood T cell repertoires in COVID-19. Data came from immunoSEQ multiplex PCR; TCRdb stores just in-frame clones and leaves some out. This table has around 400,000 clones, more than 70% appearing once. The sequenced sample was peripheral blood. The receptors originated from a man aged 40-49 years with acute or convalescent COVID-19.

This clone is a singleton in its sample. The V and J genes are TRBV9 and TRBJ2-1; 9 nucleotides match TRBD1. The CDR3 has 12 amino acids. After removal of 3 bases from V and 11 bases from J, the junction contained 3 bases not matched to a gene. Per the germline V gene, CDR1 is SGDLS and CDR2 is YYNGEE. As DNA, the CDR3 is TGTGCCAGCAGCGCACAGGGGGCCCAGCAGTTCTTC. Amino acid sequence: CASSAQGAQQFF.

The chain combines TRBV18 with TRBJ1-4; D is undetermined. V was pared by 2 bases and J by 6 bases, with 10 bases between. The CDR3 covers 14 residues. CDR1 is KGHSH and CDR2 is LQKENI in the germline V gene. The CDR3 sequence: CASSPGPTDEKLFF. For the CDR3, the DNA is TGTGCCAGCTCACCAGGGCCGACGGATGAAAAACTGTTTTTT.

This rearrangement joins TRBV28 to TRBJ1-2; unclear D gene. The CDR3 is made up of 11 amino acids. CDR1 and CDR2 (germline): MDHEN, SYDVKM. Trimming cost V 2 bases and J 8 bases, with 6 bases left between them. CDR3 loop: CASSLGRGYTF. As DNA, the CDR3 is TGTGCCAGCAGTTTAGGTAGAGGCTACACCTTC.

This rearrangement joins TRBV11-1 to TRBJ2-5; 11 bases are a match to TRBD2. Germline V gives CDR1 SGHAT, CDR2 FQDESV (reference sequence). The CDR3 is 14 residues long. V shed 5 bases, J shed 8 bases, and the junction held 7 bases outside the gene matches. The DNA for the CDR3 is TGTGCCAGCAGCATGGGACTAGCGGCAGAAACCCAGTACTTC. This encodes CASSMGLAAETQYF.

This clone was observed a few times. V gene TRBV3-1 (or the pseudogene TRBV3-2) combines with J gene TRBJ1-3; D unresolved. The CDR3 totals 14 residues. V was clipped by 4 bases and J by 0 bases, with 7 bases between them. Germline-derived CDR1 and CDR2 are LGHDT and YNNKEL (reference sequence). The CDR3, as DNA: TGTGCCAGCAGCCCTCAACTCTCTGGAAACACCATATATTTT. Encoded protein: CASSPQLSGNTIYF.

V is TRBV27 and J is TRBJ2-7; possibly TRBD1 for D (6 bases). The germline V and J ends were trimmed by 6 bases and 3 bases, with 18 bases remaining between them. The germline gives CDR1 MNHEY, CDR2 SMNVEV (reference sequence). The CDR3 length is 15 residues. CDR3 in amino acids: CASRTGGGQIYEQYF. DNA for the CDR3: TGTGCCAGCAGAACCGGCGGTGGACAGATCTACGAGCAGTACTTC.

The genes are TRBV11-1 and TRBJ2-1; TRBD1 agrees at 11 bases. The V gene end was trimmed by 4 bases and the J gene end by 8 bases; junction bases not matched to a gene: 7. The CDR3 is 15 residues long. Germline V gene sequence: CDR1 SGHAT, CDR2 FQDESV (reference sequence). The CDR3 coding sequence is TGTGCCAGCAGCTGGGACAGGGGGGGAATGGATGAGCAGTTCTTC. It codes for CASSWDRGGMDEQFF.

The J gene is TRBJ2-7, the V gene TRBV28; 11 nucleotides agree with TRBD1. Looked up from germline, CDR1 is MDHEN and CDR2 is SYDVKM. This CDR3 contains 15 residues. V gave up 6 bases and J gave up 7 bases; unmatched junction bases: 11. This CDR3 reads CASSLPGQGAKEQYF. The CDR3 DNA sequence: TGTGCCAGCAGCTTGCCCGGACAGGGGGCGAAAGAGCAGTACTTC.

The V gene is TRBV12-3 or TRBV12-4, the J gene TRBJ1-2; D is unresolved. Trimming pared 5 bases from V and 2 bases from J, leaving 6 bases between. The CDR3 runs to 12 residues. CDR3 region: CASSPGNYGYTF. CDR3 nucleotides: TGTGCCAGCAGTCCAGGAAACTATGGCTACACCTTC.

The chain carries TRBV29-1 and TRBJ1-2, with D tentatively TRBD1 (5 bases). Trimming stripped 0 bases from V and 2 bases from J, with 10 bases between. Looked up from germline, CDR1 is SQVTM and CDR2 is ANQGSEA. The CDR3 totals 14 residues. The DNA of the CDR3 is TGCAGCGTTGAAGACCGGGGGATGAACTATGGCTACACCTTC. Protein product: CSVEDRGMNYGYTF.

The chain combines TRBV6-4 with TRBJ2-5; D may be TRBD1 (6 bases). Between the trimmed V and J ends, which lost 3 bases and 4 bases, there was a span of 9 bases. CDR3 size: 13 residues. The germline gives CDR1 MRHNA, CDR2 SNTAGT. This CDR3 is CASSENRAETQYF. DNA of the CDR3: TGTGCCAGCAGTGAAAACAGGGCAGAGACCCAGTACTTC.

The J gene is TRBJ1-2, the V gene TRBV6-2 or TRBV6-3; 7 bases fit TRBD1. Trimming took 2 bases from V and 2 from J; bases not matched to a gene: 2. Germline-derived CDR1 and CDR2 are MNHEY and SVGEGT. The CDR3 sequence is 14 residues long. This CDR3 is CASSYGQANYGYTF. The DNA of the CDR3 is TGTGCCAGCAGTTACGGACAGGCCAACTATGGCTACACCTTC.

This chain joins TRBV5-1 and TRBJ2-1, with 8 bases that match TRBD2. The CDR3 length is 16 residues. Per the germline V gene, CDR1 is SGHRS and CDR2 is YFSETQ. V was clipped by 3 bases and J by 3 bases; unmatched bases: 8. As DNA, the CDR3 is TGCGCCAGCAGCTCTGGTATTAGCGGGAACTACAATGAGCAGTTCTTC. Amino acid sequence: CASSSGISGNYNEQFF.

The chain carries TRBV4-3 and TRBJ2-3; D is possibly TRBD1 (6 bases). CDR3 length equals 16 residues. V lost 4 bases and J 3 bases, leaving 17 bases between the germline ends. Per the germline V gene, CDR1 is LGHNA and CDR2 is YSLEER. The CDR3 DNA follows: TGCGCCAGCAGCCCTGGAAGGACAGTAAGAACAGATACGCAGTATTTT. Its translation: CASSPGRTVRTDTQYF.

The rearrangement links TRBV11-2 to TRBJ2-3; 7 positions agree with TRBD1. Germline assignment: CDR1 SGHAT and CDR2 FQNNGV. Trimming cost V 4 bases and J 6 bases; bases outside gene matches: 4. The length of the CDR3 is 13 residues. CDR3 in DNA: TGTGCCAGCAGCTCGGGACAGATGGATACGCAGTATTTT. Protein product: CASSSGQMDTQYF.

The chain joins TRBV4-3 to TRBJ1-3; D is uncertain. This CDR3 has 17 amino acids. V lost 1 base to trimming and J lost 1 base, with 14 bases between them. Germline V lookup: CDR1 LGHNA, CDR2 YSLEER. The CDR3 loop is CASSQGSSVLSGNTIYF. CDR3 sequence (DNA): TGCGCCAGCAGCCAAGGATCCTCGGTCCTATCTGGAAACACCATATATTTT.

The genes are TRBV6-5 and TRBJ2-1, with 11 bases fitting TRBD2. The V gene's germline CDR1 is MNHEY and CDR2 SVGAGI. The CDR3 extends over 15 amino acids. V dropped 8 bases and J dropped 6; count of bases not matched to a gene: 9. Here the CDR3 reads CASSSRSGGANEQFF. The DNA of the CDR3 is TGTGCCAGCTCCTCCCGTAGCGGGGGGGCCAATGAGCAGTTCTTC.

The V and J genes are TRBV21-1 and TRBJ1-1. TRBV21-1 is termed a pseudogene. CDR3 size: 16 residues. Here the CDR3 reads CASSKGGGPWNTEAFF. The CDR3 nucleotides read TGTGCCAGCAGCAAAGGAGGAGGGCCGTGGAACACTGAAGCTTTCTTT.

The chain combines TRBV10-2 with TRBJ2-7; maybe TRBD1 (6 bases). CDR1 is WSHSY, CDR2 SAAADI, per germline. The CDR3 is 17 amino acids. The V gene lost 2 bases and the J gene lost 3 bases, with 20 bases spanning the gap. The CDR3 loop is CASSEPPAYRVRYEQYF. CDR3 nucleotides: TGCGCCAGCAGTGAGCCCCCCGCATACAGGGTGCGCTACGAGCAGTACTTC.

The chain uses TRBV11-1 and TRBJ2-1; 7 bases are a match to TRBD1. CDR3 length: 14 residues. V lost 8 bases, J lost 8 bases, and 12 bases stayed unmatched. Germline V gives CDR1 SGHAT, CDR2 FQDESV (reference sequence). The CDR3 sequence: CASGPGQWIHEQFF. CDR3 nucleotides: TGTGCCAGCGGTCCGGGACAGTGGATACATGAGCAGTTCTTC.

The chain joins TRBV19 to TRBJ2-1, with D perhaps TRBD1 (6 bases). V dropped 7 bases and J dropped 0 bases, with 13 bases sitting between them. The CDR3 runs to 15 residues. Looked up from germline, CDR1 is LNHDA and CDR2 is SQIVND (reference sequence). CDR3: CASTKDSDSYNEQFF. CDR3 sequence (DNA): TGTGCCAGTACCAAGGACAGCGACTCCTACAATGAGCAGTTCTTC.

Of note for this clone: This sequence may be a read error, since a much larger clone differs from it by one base. The V gene is TRBV7-9, the J gene TRBJ1-1; D uncertain. Germline V gene data show CDR1 as SEHNR and CDR2 as FQNEAQ (reference sequence). The CDR3 has 14 residues. CDR3 DNA sequence: TGTGCCAGCAGCTTAGCGCGGGAGAACACTGAAACTTTCTTT. This encodes CASSLARENTETFF.

The chain employs TRBV7-6 and TRBJ2-7; 8 bases are a match to TRBD1. The CDR3 loop spans 13 amino acids. Trimming cost V 5 bases and J 3 bases; bases outside gene matches: 3. Germline V lookup: CDR1 SGHVS, CDR2 FNYEAQ. The CDR3 DNA is TGTGCCAGCAGCCCAGGGGGCAGCTACGAGCAGTACTTC. It specifies CASSPGGSYEQYF.

This clone was picked up a small number of times. The gene calls are TRBV3-1 (or the pseudogene TRBV3-2) and TRBJ2-3; 9 bases are shared with TRBD2. Per germline, CDR1 LGHDT and CDR2 YNNKEL (reference sequence). Trimming at V came to 5 bases and at J to 4 bases, leaving 4 bases not matched to a gene. CDR3 size: 14 residues. In nucleotides, the CDR3 is TGTGCCAGCAGCTCCCGACTAGCGGCAGATACGCAGTATTTT. Amino acid sequence: CASSSRLAADTQYF.

CDR3 region: CASSQGRRDRIYEKLFF. CDR3 coding DNA: TGCGCCAGCAGCCAAGGACGCCGGGACAGGATTTATGAAAAACTGTTTTTT. V and J are TRBV4-1 and TRBJ1-4; 8 nucleotides agree with TRBD1. The germline V gene has CDR1 MGHRA and CDR2 YSYEKL. Losses at the gene ends were 1 base for V and 6 bases for J; bases not matched to a gene: 10. This CDR3 region has 17 residues.